The rows below give T cell receptor beta chains drawn from one sample of a study of cytomegalovirus exposure and HLA in healthy donors. Data came from immunoSEQ multiplex PCR; TCRdb stores just in-frame clones and leaves some out. Of some 140,000 clones in the sample, roughly three quarters were seen once. The sequenced material came from PBMCs. The receptors derive from a young man in good health and CMV-seropositive. Each CDR3 is given with its conserved first and last residue. A D gene is named only where the DNA matches it firmly.

v_gene	d_gene	j_gene	CDR3aa
TRBV12-5	NA	TRBJ2-5	CASGLAAETQYF
TRBV5-4	TRBD1	TRBJ2-2	CASRSDRLTGELFF
TRBV4-1	NA	TRBJ1-3	CASSQVRQQSSGNTIYF
TRBV4-3	NA	TRBJ1-1	CASSAGGYSEAFF
TRBV19	NA	TRBJ1-6	CASSVLPGTGDSPLHF
TRBV5-1	NA	TRBJ1-1	CASSSLGTDTEAFF
TRBV7-2	NA	TRBJ2-4	CASSFGGTQNIQYF
TRBV25-1	NA	TRBJ1-2	CASSEYQYGYTF
TRBV7-6	TRBD1	TRBJ2-7	CASSPGGVEQYF
TRBV29-1	TRBD1	TRBJ2-4	CSVERQGSGIQYF
TRBV6-5	TRBD2	TRBJ2-3	CASSYSTGGQGDTQYF
TRBV7-8	TRBD2	TRBJ2-1	CASSLALSGTATNEQFF
TRBV4-1	TRBD1	TRBJ2-1	CASSHLTGTGRNEQFF
TRBV28	NA	TRBJ2-5	CASSLSGEETQYF
TRBV11-3	TRBD1	TRBJ2-7	CASSPTGTGAPDSYEQYF
TRBV30	TRBD1	TRBJ1-5	CAWSEGQGFQPQHF
TRBV5-4	TRBD1	TRBJ2-7	CASSQDTGTAYEQYF
TRBV5-1	NA	TRBJ1-2	CASSWRTGIIGYTF
TRBV28	TRBD1	TRBJ1-2	CASSLPGTAYGYTF
TRBV11-2	TRBD1	TRBJ1-2	CASSPGTASSNYGYTF
TRBV5-1	NA	TRBJ1-2	CASSLAGPPNPYGYTF
TRBV5-4	TRBD1	TRBJ2-1	CASRADRGSYNEQFF
TRBV27	TRBD1	TRBJ1-5	CASSLDRVNQPQHF
TRBV4-3	NA	TRBJ1-5	CASSQDLRGGNQPQHF
TRBV29-1	NA	TRBJ2-2	CSIRKGGGAGELFF
TRBV5-5	NA	TRBJ1-2	CASSPSPGQAELGDGYTF
TRBV28	TRBD1	TRBJ1-2	CASSLRQGWGYTF
TRBV7-6	NA	TRBJ2-2	CASSSDTGELFF
TRBV4-2	TRBD2	TRBJ2-2	CAGSQDQREVTGELFF
TRBV9	TRBD1	TRBJ2-7	CASSRLDRGRNEQYF
TRBV11-2	TRBD2	TRBJ2-7	CASSLDRAGGTYEQYF
TRBV6-5	NA	TRBJ1-1	CASSYEIGQNTEAFF
TRBV7-3	TRBD1	TRBJ2-7	CASSSGTGWYEQYF
TRBV15	NA	TRBJ2-1	CATSRGSAGNEQFF
TRBV4-3	NA	TRBJ1-2	CASSQDYKGQGYGYTF